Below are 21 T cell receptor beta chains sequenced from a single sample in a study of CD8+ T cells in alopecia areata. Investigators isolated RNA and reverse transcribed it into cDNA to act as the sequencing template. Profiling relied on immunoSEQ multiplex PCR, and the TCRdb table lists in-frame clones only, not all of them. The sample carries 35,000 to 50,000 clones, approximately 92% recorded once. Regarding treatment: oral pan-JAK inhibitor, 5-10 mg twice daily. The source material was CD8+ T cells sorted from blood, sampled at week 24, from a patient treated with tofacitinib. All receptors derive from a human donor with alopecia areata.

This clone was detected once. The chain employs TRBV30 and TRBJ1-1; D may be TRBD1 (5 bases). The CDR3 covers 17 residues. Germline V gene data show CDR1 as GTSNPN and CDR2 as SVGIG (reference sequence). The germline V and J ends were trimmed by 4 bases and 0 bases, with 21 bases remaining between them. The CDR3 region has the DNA TGTGCCTGGATACCTGAGTTAGGAGGCAGGGTGAACACTGAAGCTTTCTTT. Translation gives CAWIPELGGRVNTEAFF.

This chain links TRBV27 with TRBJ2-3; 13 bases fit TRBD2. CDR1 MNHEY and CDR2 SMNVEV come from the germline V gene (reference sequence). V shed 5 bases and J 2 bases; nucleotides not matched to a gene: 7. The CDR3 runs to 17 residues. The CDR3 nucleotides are TGTGCCAGCAGTCGACGACTAGCGGGGGGTTCCACAGATACGCAGTATTTT. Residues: CASSRRLAGGSTDTQYF.

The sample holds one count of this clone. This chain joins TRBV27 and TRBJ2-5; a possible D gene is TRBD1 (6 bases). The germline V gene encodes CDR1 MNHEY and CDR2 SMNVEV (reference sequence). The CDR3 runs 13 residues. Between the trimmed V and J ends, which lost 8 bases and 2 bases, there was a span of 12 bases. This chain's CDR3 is CASGIQGQETQYF. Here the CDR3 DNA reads TGTGCCAGCGGAATTCAGGGGCAAGAGACCCAGTACTTC.

CDR3 amino acids: CASSTTSGGIIGQFF. The CDR3 DNA follows: TGTGCCAGCAGTACTACGAGCGGGGGGATTATTGGGCAGTTCTTC. The chain has TRBV7-6 and TRBJ2-1, with TRBD2 matching over 9 bases. The CDR3 has 15 residues. Losses at the gene ends were 6 bases for V and 12 bases for J; bases not matched to a gene: 15. Germline CDR1 and CDR2: SGHVS and FNYEAQ.

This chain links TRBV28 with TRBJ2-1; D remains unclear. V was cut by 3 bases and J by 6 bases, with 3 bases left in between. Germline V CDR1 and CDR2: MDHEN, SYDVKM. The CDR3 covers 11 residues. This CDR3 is CASSFPNEQFF. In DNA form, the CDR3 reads TGTGCCAGCAGTTTTCCCAATGAGCAGTTCTTC.

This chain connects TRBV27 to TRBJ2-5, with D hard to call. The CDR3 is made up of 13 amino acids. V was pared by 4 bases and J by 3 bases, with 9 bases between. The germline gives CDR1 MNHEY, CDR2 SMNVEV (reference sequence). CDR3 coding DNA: TGTGCCAGCAGTTCCCTAACCGAAGAGACCCAGTACTTC. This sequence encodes CASSSLTEETQYF.

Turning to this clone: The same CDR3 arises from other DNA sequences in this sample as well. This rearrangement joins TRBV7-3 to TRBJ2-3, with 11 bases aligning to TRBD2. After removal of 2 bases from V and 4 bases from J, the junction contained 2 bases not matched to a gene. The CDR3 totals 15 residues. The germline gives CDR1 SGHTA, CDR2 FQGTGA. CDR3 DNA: TGTGCCAGCAGCTTACTAGCGGGGGGCGCAGATACGCAGTATTTT. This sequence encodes CASSLLAGGADTQYF.

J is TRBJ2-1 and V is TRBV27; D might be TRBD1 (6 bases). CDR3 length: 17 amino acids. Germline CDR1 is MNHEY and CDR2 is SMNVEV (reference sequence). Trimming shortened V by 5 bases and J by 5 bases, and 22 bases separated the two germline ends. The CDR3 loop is CASSPRTGYLFHNEQFF. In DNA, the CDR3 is TGTGCCAGCAGTCCGAGAACAGGGTACTTGTTCCACAATGAGCAGTTCTTC.

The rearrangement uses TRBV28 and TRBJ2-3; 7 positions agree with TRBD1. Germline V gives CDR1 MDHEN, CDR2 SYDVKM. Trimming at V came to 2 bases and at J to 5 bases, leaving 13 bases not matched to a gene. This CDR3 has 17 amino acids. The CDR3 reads CASSLDVSGTEEDTQYF. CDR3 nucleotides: TGTGCCAGCAGTTTAGACGTATCCGGGACAGAAGAAGATACGCAGTATTTT.

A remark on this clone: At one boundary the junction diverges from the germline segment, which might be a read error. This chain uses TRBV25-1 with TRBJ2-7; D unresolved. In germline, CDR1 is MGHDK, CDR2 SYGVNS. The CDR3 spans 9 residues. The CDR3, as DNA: TGTGCCAGCAGTGACCCATGGAGCTTC. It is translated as CASSDPWSF.

The CDR3 loop reads CASSLFVAGQETQYF. As DNA, the CDR3 is TGTGCCAGCAGCTTGTTTGTAGCGGGGCAAGAGACCCAGTACTTC. V and J are TRBV5-4 and TRBJ2-5; 8 bases are a match to TRBD2. The CDR3 contains 15 residues. Germline V lookup: CDR1 SGHNT, CDR2 YYREEE (reference sequence). V was clipped by 1 base and J by 2 bases; unmatched bases: 4.

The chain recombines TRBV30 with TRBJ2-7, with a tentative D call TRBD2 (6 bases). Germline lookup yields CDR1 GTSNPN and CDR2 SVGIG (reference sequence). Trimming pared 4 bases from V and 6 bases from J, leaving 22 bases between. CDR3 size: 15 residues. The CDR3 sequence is CAWTLIPGLATEQYF. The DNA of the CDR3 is TGTGCCTGGACGTTAATACCGGGACTCGCTACCGAGCAGTACTTC.

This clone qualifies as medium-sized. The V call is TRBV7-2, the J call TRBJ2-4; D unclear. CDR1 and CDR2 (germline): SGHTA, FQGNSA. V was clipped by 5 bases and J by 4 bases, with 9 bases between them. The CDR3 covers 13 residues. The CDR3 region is CASSHPPKNIQYF. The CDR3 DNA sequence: TGTGCCAGCAGCCACCCGCCGAAAAACATTCAGTACTTC.

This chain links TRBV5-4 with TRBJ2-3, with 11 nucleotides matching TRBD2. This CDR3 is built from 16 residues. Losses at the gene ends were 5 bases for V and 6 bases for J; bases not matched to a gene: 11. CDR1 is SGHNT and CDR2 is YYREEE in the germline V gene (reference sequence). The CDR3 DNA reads TGTGCCAGCAGGATAGCGGGGGGGCACATGCACGATACGCAGTATTTT. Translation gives CASRIAGGHMHDTQYF.

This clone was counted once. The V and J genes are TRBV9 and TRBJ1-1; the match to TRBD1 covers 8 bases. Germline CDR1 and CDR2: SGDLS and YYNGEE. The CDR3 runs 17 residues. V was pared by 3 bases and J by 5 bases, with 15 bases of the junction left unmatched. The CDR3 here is CASSARLQGVDRTEAFF. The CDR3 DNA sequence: TGTGCCAGCAGCGCAAGACTACAGGGGGTTGATAGAACTGAAGCTTTCTTT.

In nucleotides, the CDR3 is TGCAGCGTTGATTCGGCGGGCAGCCCCTACGAGCAGTACTTC. Protein sequence: CSVDSAGSPYEQYF. The gene calls are TRBV29-1 and TRBJ2-5; TRBD2 might be the D (5 bases). The DNA end is more similar to TRBJ2-7, so the J call may be wrong. Germline lookup yields CDR1 SQVTM and CDR2 ANQGSEA. The CDR3 loop spans 14 amino acids.

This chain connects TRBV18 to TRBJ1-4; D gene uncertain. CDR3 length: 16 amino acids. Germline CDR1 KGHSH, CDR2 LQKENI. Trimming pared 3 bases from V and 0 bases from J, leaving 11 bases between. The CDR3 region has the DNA TGTGCCAGCTCACCTGGCAGGAATCCAACTAATGAAAAACTGTTTTTT. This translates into CASSPGRNPTNEKLFF.

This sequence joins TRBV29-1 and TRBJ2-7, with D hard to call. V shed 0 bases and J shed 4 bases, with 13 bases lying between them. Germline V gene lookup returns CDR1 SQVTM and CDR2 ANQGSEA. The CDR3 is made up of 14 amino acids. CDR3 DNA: TGCAGCGTTGAAGACAGAGGAAGACAATACGAGCAGTACTTC. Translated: CSVEDRGRQYEQYF.

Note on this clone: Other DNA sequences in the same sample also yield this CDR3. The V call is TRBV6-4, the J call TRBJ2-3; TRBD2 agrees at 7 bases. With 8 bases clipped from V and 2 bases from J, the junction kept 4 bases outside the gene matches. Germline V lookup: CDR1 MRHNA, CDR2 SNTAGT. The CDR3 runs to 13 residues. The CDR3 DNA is TGTGCCAGCCGGGGGGATGACACAGATACGCAGTATTTT. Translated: CASRGDDTDTQYF.

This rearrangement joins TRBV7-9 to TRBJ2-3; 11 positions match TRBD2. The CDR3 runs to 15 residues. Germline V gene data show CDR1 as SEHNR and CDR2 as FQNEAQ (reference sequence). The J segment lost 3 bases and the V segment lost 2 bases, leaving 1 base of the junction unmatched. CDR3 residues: CASSLLAGGTDTQYF. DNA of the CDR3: TGTGCCAGCAGCTTACTAGCGGGGGGAACAGATACGCAGTATTTT.

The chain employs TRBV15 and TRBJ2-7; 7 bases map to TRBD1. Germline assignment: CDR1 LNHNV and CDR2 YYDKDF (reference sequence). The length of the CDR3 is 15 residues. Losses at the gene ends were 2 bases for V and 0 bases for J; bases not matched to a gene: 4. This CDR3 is CATSRQTGSSYEQYF. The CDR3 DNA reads TGTGCCACCAGCAGACAGACAGGGAGCTCCTACGAGCAGTACTTC.